This TCR beta chain appears in the sequencing data of a study of T-cell reconstitution after alpha-beta-depleted transplantation in children. Per the germline V gene, CDR1 is KGHDR and CDR2 is SFDVKD. CDR3 length equals 18 residues. The V and J ends lost 5 bases and 7 bases respectively, with 28 bases between them. Unique molecular identifiers were incorporated into the prepared TCRbeta library. Via MiXCR, TCRdb re-called the PCR reads, giving one row per CDR3 protein. The sample has around 600,000 distinct CDR3 sequences; approximately 17% are singletons. A few counts support this clonotype. The V call is TRBV24-1, the J call TRBJ2-5; possible D gene TRBD1, 5 bases. The receptor was isolated from a human donor who donated a stem cell graft to a child with acute myeloid leukemia. Sequenced material: PBMCs from the stem cell graft donor, taken from the stem cell graft. For the CDR3, the DNA is TGTGCCACCAGTGGTGGGCTAATACAGGATCCACTGAAGGGGACCCAGTACTTC. It encodes CATSGGLIQDPLKGTQYF.